A single sample gave rise to the 21 T cell receptor beta chains below, sequenced in a study of beta chain features in type 1 diabetes. Findings and caveats of the study: The study found moderately but significantly shorter TCRB CDR3s in all four CD4+ subsets of Type 1 diabetes patients.

Since all of the isolated RNA was reverse transcribed, expressed TCRB transcripts were what got sequenced. Clones were sequenced by immunoSEQ multiplex PCR, and TCRdb holds only the in-frame ones, with some missing. Counted here are 230,000 or so clones, roughly 16% occurring once; the ten biggest clones make up more than 0.075%. These receptors have no known antigen. Sequenced material: naive CD4+ T cells from blood. These receptors all stem from a young man with type 1 diabetes.

The CDR3 spells CASSSSSDNEQFF. The CDR3 bases are TGTGCCAGCAGCTCCTCTAGCGACAATGAGCAGTTCTTC. V is TRBV7-2 and J is TRBJ2-1, with D tentatively TRBD2 (6 bases). The CDR3 has 13 residues. Trimming left V 4 bases short and J 5 bases short, with 9 bases between. The germline V gene encodes CDR1 SGHTA and CDR2 FQGNSA.

CDR3 residues: CAGSYRDLKSNEQFF. In DNA, the CDR3 is TGTGCCGGATCCTATAGGGACTTAAAATCCAATGAGCAGTTCTTC. V usage is TRBV7-3 and J usage is TRBJ2-1, with D possibly being TRBD2 (6 bases). There are 15 residues in the CDR3. Looked up from germline, CDR1 is SGHTA and CDR2 is FQGTGA. The V and J ends lost 11 bases and 6 bases respectively, with 23 bases between them.

This clone occurred a few times. This chain joins TRBV5-4 and TRBJ2-3, with a weak D call TRBD1 (5 bases). Germline V gene lookup returns CDR1 SGHNT and CDR2 YYREEE (reference sequence). The CDR3 loop spans 17 amino acids. The V gene lost 3 bases and the J gene lost 3 bases, with 20 bases spanning the gap. CDR3 sequence reads: CASSSSKQGFGTDTQYF. CDR3 sequence (DNA): TGTGCCAGCAGCTCCTCTAAGCAGGGTTTTGGGACAGATACGCAGTATTTT.

This clone has a handful of counts. Other DNA sequences of this sample code for an identical CDR3. This chain links TRBV29-1 with TRBJ2-1; D is ambiguous. Per the germline V gene, CDR1 is SQVTM and CDR2 is ANQGSEA. V was shortened by 4 bases and J by 4 bases, with 5 bases between the two germline ends. The CDR3 sequence is 11 residues long. CDR3 DNA sequence: TGCAGCGTTGTTGGGTACAATGAGCAGTTCTTC. Translation gives CSVVGYNEQFF.

The chain carries TRBV10-3 and TRBJ2-6; either TRBD1 or TRBD2 may supply D (6 bases each). Looked up from germline, CDR1 is ENHRY and CDR2 is SYGVKD. CDR3 length: 15 amino acids. Trimming pared 7 bases from V and 0 bases from J, leaving 10 bases between. The CDR3, as DNA: TGTGCCATCATGGAGGGGGGCTCTGGGGCCAACGTCCTGACTTTC. Its protein is CAIMEGGSGANVLTF.

This clone was counted between two and nine times. The chain combines TRBV5-4 with TRBJ1-2; D not certain. The germline V and J ends were trimmed by 0 bases and 6 bases, with 6 bases remaining between them. Germline V lookup: CDR1 SGHNT, CDR2 YYREEE (reference sequence). The CDR3 sequence is 12 residues long. The CDR3 region is CASSLDSNGYTF. The CDR3 DNA reads TGTGCCAGCAGCTTGGACAGCAATGGCTACACCTTC. The full variable domain, in which reference TRBV5-4 and TRBJ1-2 provide the parts outside the CDR3, is ETGVTQSPTHLIKTRGQQVTLRCSSQSGHNTVSWYQQALGQGPQFIFQYYREEENGRGNFPPRFSGLQFPNYSSELNVNALELDDSALYLCASSLDSNGYTFGSGTRLTVV.

V gene TRBV29-1 combines with J gene TRBJ2-3, with D possibly TRBD2 on 5 matching bases. The germline gives CDR1 SQVTM, CDR2 ANQGSEA. V was pared by 7 bases and J by 5 bases, with 7 bases between. The CDR3 has 10 residues. This CDR3 is CSAREDTQYF. The CDR3 region has the DNA TGCAGCGCCCGGGAAGATACGCAGTATTTT.

This chain connects TRBV6-6 to TRBJ2-7, with 12 bases identical to TRBD2. V gave up 6 bases and J gave up 6 bases; unmatched junction bases: 9. In germline, CDR1 is MNHNY, CDR2 SVGAGI (reference sequence). This CDR3 has 15 amino acids. CDR3 sequence (DNA): TGTGCCAGCAGACTTCCGACTAGCGGGAGTATCGAGCAGTACTTC. This codes for CASRLPTSGSIEQYF.

This clone was recorded a few times. The V call is TRBV28, the J call TRBJ2-1; no reliable D call. The CDR3 runs to 16 residues. Trimming stripped 4 bases from V and 2 bases from J, with 15 bases between. Germline V CDR1 and CDR2: MDHEN, SYDVKM. This chain's CDR3 is CASSSATRGAYNEQFF. In DNA, the CDR3 is TGTGCCAGCAGTTCCGCGACCCGTGGGGCCTACAATGAGCAGTTCTTC. The full variable domain, rest sourced from reference TRBV28 and TRBJ2-1, is DVKVTQSSRYLVKRTGEKVFLECVQDMDHENMFWYRQDPGLGLRLIYFSYDVKMKEKGDIPEGYSVSREKKERFSLILESASTNQTSMYLCASSSATRGAYNEQFFGPGTRLTVL.

This clone was seen more than once but under ten times. The genes are TRBV29-1 and TRBJ2-3, with no clear D. The CDR3 totals 15 residues. Germline-derived CDR1 and CDR2 are SQVTM and ANQGSEA. V dropped 2 bases and J dropped 0 bases, with 12 bases sitting between them. CDR3 sequence reads: CSVELGYSSTDTQYF. DNA of the CDR3: TGCAGCGTTGAACTCGGGTACAGCAGCACAGATACGCAGTATTTT.

The chain is built from TRBV30 and TRBJ2-7; D is uncertain. CDR3 length equals 17 residues. V was shortened by 0 bases and J by 0 bases, with 18 bases between the two germline ends. The germline gives CDR1 GTSNPN, CDR2 SVGIG (reference sequence). CDR3 in amino acids: CAWSVRAGATSSYEQYF. The CDR3 nucleotides read TGTGCCTGGAGTGTACGAGCAGGCGCTACGAGCTCCTACGAGCAGTACTTC.

This clone was counted a few times. The chain combines TRBV14 with TRBJ2-1; TRBD2 matches 7 bases. The CDR3 is 16 amino acids. V shed 1 base and J 3 bases; nucleotides not matched to a gene: 6. Germline V CDR1 and CDR2: SGHDN, FVKESK. The CDR3 here is CASSQGSGIVYNEQFF. The CDR3 DNA sequence: TGTGCCAGCAGCCAAGGGAGCGGGATAGTCTACAATGAGCAGTTCTTC.

This chain connects TRBV30 to TRBJ2-3, with D perhaps matching TRBD1 (6 bases). V was pared by 1 base and J by 6 bases, with 20 bases between. Germline values: CDR1 GTSNPN, CDR2 SVGIG (reference sequence). The CDR3 length is 16 residues. CDR3 residues: CAWSAKSTGLLDTQYF. The CDR3 DNA sequence: TGTGCCTGGAGTGCCAAGAGTACAGGGCTCCTCGATACGCAGTATTTT.

This clone has only a few counts. This chain joins TRBV10-3 and TRBJ2-1; 7 nucleotides match TRBD1. This CDR3 spans 14 amino acids. V dropped 2 bases and J dropped 8; count of bases not matched to a gene: 6. Germline V gene sequence: CDR1 ENHRY, CDR2 SYGVKD. The CDR3 protein is CAISERGGPHEQFF. In nucleotides, the CDR3 is TGTGCCATCAGTGAGAGAGGGGGCCCTCATGAGCAGTTCTTC.

This clone was seen only a few times. The chain joins TRBV7-9 to TRBJ1-5; D gene uncertain. The CDR3 covers 15 residues. Germline CDR1 is SEHNR and CDR2 is FQNEAQ (reference sequence). Between the trimmed V and J ends, which lost 0 bases and 2 bases, there was a span of 8 bases. The CDR3 sequence: CASSLAASGNQPQHF. DNA of the CDR3: TGTGCCAGCAGCTTAGCAGCTTCGGGCAATCAGCCCCAGCATTTT.

This clone was seen more than once but under ten times. This rearrangement joins TRBV30 to TRBJ2-7; 7 positions agree with TRBD1. CDR1 is GTSNPN and CDR2 is SVGIG in the germline V gene (reference sequence). J gave up 5 bases and V 0 bases, and 7 bases lay outside the gene matches. The CDR3 is 14 amino acids. The CDR3 sequence is CAWSVPDRDNEQYF. CDR3 DNA: TGTGCCTGGAGTGTCCCCGACAGGGACAACGAGCAGTACTTC.

CDR3 DNA sequence: TGTGCCAGCAGGACGCCCGGACAGAGAGCCTATACGCAGTATTTT. Encoded protein: CASRTPGQRAYTQYF. The genes are TRBV11-2 and TRBJ2-3; D is possibly TRBD1 (6 bases). The CDR3 totals 15 residues. Germline CDR1 reads SGHAT; CDR2 reads FQNNGV. Deletions cut 6 bases from V and 7 bases from J, with 20 bases between.

V usage is TRBV29-1 and J usage is TRBJ2-7; possible D gene TRBD2, 5 bases. CDR1 SQVTM and CDR2 ANQGSEA come from the germline V gene. V was trimmed by 6 bases and J by 2 bases, leaving 11 bases between them. This CDR3 has 12 amino acids. CDR3 amino acids: CSVEVRPYEQYF. The CDR3 coding sequence is TGCAGCGTGGAGGTCAGACCCTACGAGCAGTACTTC.

V and J are TRBV28 and TRBJ2-3; the D gene is possibly TRBD2 (5 bases). The CDR3 is 14 residues long. CDR1 is MDHEN and CDR2 is SYDVKM in the germline V gene. V was cut by 6 bases and J by 0 bases, with 10 bases left in between. CDR3 bases: TGTGCCAGCAGCAGCGGAGCTAGCACAGATACGCAGTATTTT. It is translated as CASSSGASTDTQYF.

Only a few counts were recorded for this clone. This chain connects TRBV15 to TRBJ2-3; D call uncertain. Germline assignment: CDR1 LNHNV and CDR2 YYDKDF (reference sequence). The CDR3 spans 15 residues. V dropped 0 bases and J dropped 6 bases, with 13 bases sitting between them. In DNA form, the CDR3 reads TGTGCCACCAGCAGAGAGGAAGCGACGGCGGATACGCAGTATTTT. Translating gives CATSREEATADTQYF.

This clone turned up a few times. V gene TRBV28 combines with J gene TRBJ2-1, with D possibly matching TRBD2 (5 bases). V dropped 6 bases and J dropped 5 bases, with 23 bases sitting between them. The CDR3 has 17 residues. Germline V gene data show CDR1 as MDHEN and CDR2 as SYDVKM. The CDR3 spells CASRPRAELWRDNEQFF. CDR3 coding DNA: TGTGCCAGCAGACCCCGAGCAGAACTTTGGCGGGACAATGAGCAGTTCTTC.